The 11 T cell receptor beta chains below come from one sample, sequenced in a study of CD8 T cells in Susac syndrome. Random-hexamer reverse transcription was applied to about 0.5 to 1 ug RNA. MiXCR, run by TCRdb on the immunoSEQ multiplex PCR reads, gives a single entry per CDR3 protein. Of around 300,000 distinct CDR3 sequences listed, around 92% were seen once; the top ten hold over 0.05%. Material: CD4+ T cells from PBMCs. These receptors all stem from a human donor with multiple sclerosis.

J is TRBJ2-1 and V is TRBV20-1, with 10 bases fitting TRBD2. The CDR3 spans 16 residues. Germline loops: CDR1 DFQATT, CDR2 SNEGSKA (reference sequence). V gave up 1 base and J gave up 7 bases; unmatched junction bases: 10. CDR3 sequence (DNA): TGCAGTGCTAGAGCTTTCGGGCTAGCGGGGGTGAATGAGCAGTTCTTC. It yields the protein CSARAFGLAGVNEQFF.

V is TRBV10-3 and J is TRBJ1-1; D call uncertain. The CDR3 loop spans 14 amino acids. The ends were cut back, 3 bases at V and 1 base at J, with 9 bases in the middle. Germline-derived CDR1 and CDR2 are ENHRY and SYGVKD. The CDR3 DNA sequence: TGTGCCATCAGTGATTTTGGAGGGAACACTGAAGCTTTCTTT. Its translation: CAISDFGGNTEAFF.

The rearrangement links TRBV20-1 to TRBJ2-5; D gene ambiguous. V shed 5 bases and J shed 5 bases, with 12 bases lying between them. Germline CDR1 is DFQATT and CDR2 is SNEGSKA (reference sequence). This CDR3 region has 12 residues. DNA of the CDR3: TGCAGTGCTCCTGGGGTGCTGGAGACCCAGTACTTC. This codes for CSAPGVLETQYF.

The chain employs TRBV20-1 and TRBJ2-7; D may correspond to TRBD1 or TRBD2 (5 bases each). Trimming removed 5 bases from V and 5 bases from J, with 16 bases in between. CDR1 is DFQATT, CDR2 SNEGSKA, per germline (reference sequence). This CDR3 spans 13 amino acids. CDR3 loop: CSAWVAGSDEQYF. The CDR3 DNA sequence: TGCAGTGCTTGGGTGGCAGGGAGCGACGAGCAGTACTTC.

J is TRBJ1-1 and V is TRBV6-1; no definite D call. V was pared by 8 bases and J by 1 base, with 11 bases between. CDR1 is MNHNS and CDR2 is SASEGT in the germline V gene. The CDR3 spans 13 residues. The CDR3 coding sequence is TGTGCCAGCCGCCGGGCCGCGAACACTGAAGCTTTCTTT. Its protein is CASRRAANTEAFF.

The V gene is TRBV6-6, the J gene TRBJ2-1; 13 bases are a match to TRBD2. Germline values: CDR1 MNHNY, CDR2 SVGAGI (reference sequence). Losses at the gene ends were 7 bases for V and 10 bases for J; bases not matched to a gene: 7. This CDR3 is built from 14 residues. The CDR3 nucleotides are TGTGCCAGCACGGGACTAGCGGGGCCTGGGGAGCAGTTCTTC. It is translated as CASTGLAGPGEQFF.

This chain's CDR3 is CASSPTTSGRNEQFF. The CDR3 coding sequence is TGTGCCAGCAGCCCAACCACTAGCGGGAGGAATGAGCAGTTCTTC. The chain joins TRBV12-3 or TRBV12-4 to TRBJ2-1; 12 bases are a match to TRBD2. The CDR3 is made up of 15 amino acids. The J segment lost 7 bases and the V segment lost 6 bases, leaving 7 bases of the junction unmatched.

This clonotype came up a few times. The J gene is TRBJ1-2, the V gene TRBV6-2 or TRBV6-3; D uncertain. The CDR3 is made up of 13 amino acids. Per germline, CDR1 MNHEY and CDR2 SVGEGT. V shed 2 bases and J shed 3 bases, with 7 bases lying between them. The CDR3 is CASSYRVDYGYTF. The CDR3 DNA reads as TGTGCCAGCAGTTACAGGGTAGACTATGGCTACACCTTC.

The chain employs TRBV18 and TRBJ2-5, with TRBD1 matching over 7 bases. The CDR3 runs 14 residues. The ends lost 3 bases at V and 5 bases at J; junction bases unmatched: 6. Germline loops: CDR1 KGHSH, CDR2 LQKENI. CDR3 amino acids: CASSPGQIMETQYF. CDR3 DNA: TGTGCCAGCTCACCGGGACAGATAATGGAGACCCAGTACTTC.

The V gene is TRBV20-1, the J gene TRBJ2-1; 7 bases map to TRBD1. The CDR3 is made up of 14 amino acids. V gave up 2 bases and J gave up 4 bases; unmatched junction bases: 5. Germline V CDR1 and CDR2: DFQATT, SNEGSKA (reference sequence). Here the CDR3 reads CSARKGQHYNEQFF. For the CDR3, the DNA is TGCAGTGCTAGAAAGGGACAGCATTACAATGAGCAGTTCTTC.

The chain links TRBV7-2 to TRBJ1-4, with D tentatively TRBD1 (6 bases). This CDR3 has 15 residues. CDR1 and CDR2 from the germline V gene are SGHTA and FQGNSA. Trimming removed 5 bases at V and 3 bases at J, with 13 bases between. The DNA for the CDR3 is TGTGCCAGCAGCCCTGCAGGGGCCTCTAATGAAAAACTGTTTTTT. This gives the protein CASSPAGASNEKLFF.